The 4 T cell receptor beta chains reported below all come from one sample, sequenced in a study of monozygotic twins with inflammatory bowel disease. For each CDR3 protein, TCRdb gives one entry from its re-call of the 5' RACE reads, without DNA. The listing contains about 300,000 distinct CDR3 sequences. The sample comprised blood. The receptors were sampled from a human donor with ulcerative colitis or Crohn's disease, or a healthy co-twin of an affected twin (not recorded which).

This sequence joins TRBV5-1 and TRBJ2-7; TCRdb's D call of TRBD1 is untestable without DNA. This CDR3 region has 16 residues. Per the germline V gene, CDR1 is SGHRS and CDR2 is YFSETQ. The CDR3 spells CASSLAGGLLSYEQYF.

J is TRBJ1-2 and V is TRBV5-1; TCRdb lists TRBD1, though no DNA is available to test this call. Germline V gives CDR1 SGHRS, CDR2 YFSETQ. CDR3 length: 15 amino acids. CDR3 loop: CASSTDRGGGYGYTF.

This chain connects TRBV27 to TRBJ2-3. Germline assignment: CDR1 MNHEY and CDR2 SMNVEV (reference sequence). The length of the CDR3 is 17 residues. CDR3 in amino acids: CASSLSITSGSTDTQYF.

The chain links TRBV29-1 to TRBJ2-3; TCRdb gives TRBD2 as the D gene, but with no DNA this cannot be confirmed. Per the germline V gene, CDR1 is SQVTM and CDR2 is ANQGSEA. The CDR3 consists of 15 residues. This chain's CDR3 is CSVRLAGISTDTQYF.